This passage covers 24 T cell receptor beta chains from one sample sequenced in a study of early T cells in non-severe SARS-CoV-2 infection. TCRdb reprocessed the 5' RACE reads via MiXCR and lists one record per CDR3 protein. The sample records about 80,000 distinct CDR3 sequences, 9.5% to 13% being singletons. Source material: whole blood. The receptors derive from an adult who was a healthcare worker with PCR-confirmed SARS-CoV-2 infection or an uninfected control (not recorded which).

This clonotype was recorded a few times. V gene TRBV2 combines with J gene TRBJ2-1, with 10 bases lining up with TRBD2. Trimming at V came to 6 bases and at J to 6 bases, leaving 5 bases not matched to a gene. This CDR3 has 14 amino acids. Per the germline V gene, CDR1 is SNHLY and CDR2 is FYNNEI. The DNA of the CDR3 is TGTGCCAGCAGGTCCGGGACTAGCGCCAATGAGCAGTTCTTC. Its translation is CASRSGTSANEQFF.

This clonotype was counted ten times or more. For the CDR3, the DNA is TGCAGTGCTAGACCCGGGTCTACTAATTCACCCCTCCACTTT. It encodes CSARPGSTNSPLHF. This chain joins TRBV20-1 and TRBJ1-6; D unresolved. The germline V gene encodes CDR1 DFQATT and CDR2 SNEGSKA (reference sequence). This CDR3 has 14 amino acids. V was cut by 2 bases and J by 6 bases, with 11 bases left in between.

The J gene is TRBJ2-7, the V gene TRBV2; 8 bases are shared with TRBD1. The CDR3 has 14 residues. Germline V gene sequence: CDR1 SNHLY, CDR2 FYNNEI. The junction had 7 bases not matched to a gene; V was cut back by 6 bases and J by 3 bases. CDR3 in DNA: TGTGCCAGCAGCTTAGAACAGGGGGTCTACGAGCAGTACTTC. Amino acid sequence: CASSLEQGVYEQYF.

This clonotype was found a few times. This chain connects TRBV9 to TRBJ1-1, with D tentatively TRBD1 (6 bases). Germline-derived CDR1 and CDR2 are SGDLS and YYNGEE. This CDR3 is built from 14 residues. Trimming took off 4 bases at V and 5 bases at J, with 15 bases between the two ends. Here the CDR3 DNA reads TGTGCCAGCAGCCCCGGTAGGGGGTTAACTGAAGCTTTCTTT. Its protein is CASSPGRGLTEAFF. Drawing the rest from reference TRBV9 and TRBJ1-1, the complete variable domain is DSGVTQTPKHLITATGQRVTLRCSPRSGDLSVYWYQQSLDQGLQFLIQYYNGEERAKGNILERFSAQQFPDLHSELNLSSLELGDSALYFCASSPGRGLTEAFFGQGTRLTVV.

Ten or more counts support this clonotype. The chain links TRBV2 to TRBJ2-1, with D possibly matching TRBD2 (5 bases). The CDR3 is 13 residues long. V lost 4 bases and J 1 base, leaving 5 bases between the germline ends. CDR1 is SNHLY and CDR2 is FYNNEI in the germline V gene. The CDR3 is CASSGGSYNEQFF. CDR3 DNA: TGTGCCAGCAGTGGAGGGTCCTACAATGAGCAGTTCTTC.

This clonotype was found many times. This chain connects TRBV29-1 to TRBJ2-7, with D tentatively TRBD1 (6 bases). Germline assignment: CDR1 SQVTM and CDR2 ANQGSEA. V was clipped by 6 bases and J by 3 bases, with 18 bases between them. This CDR3 contains 14 residues. Written as DNA, the CDR3 is TGCAGCGTCTACCGTGGCCAGGGGCACTACGAGCAGTACTTC. It is translated as CSVYRGQGHYEQYF.

This clonotype was seen a handful of times. This chain connects TRBV27 to TRBJ2-3; 12 bases line up with TRBD2. The J segment lost 8 bases and the V segment lost 2 bases, leaving 5 bases of the junction unmatched. Per the germline V gene, CDR1 is MNHEY and CDR2 is SMNVEV (reference sequence). The length of the CDR3 is 15 residues. CDR3 residues: CASSLLAGGRGTQYF. CDR3 coding DNA: TGTGCCAGCAGTTTACTAGCGGGAGGGCGGGGTACGCAGTATTTT.

This sequence joins TRBV13 and TRBJ2-5, with a possible D match to TRBD1 (7 bases). Germline CDR1 is PRHDT and CDR2 is FYEKMQ (reference sequence). The CDR3 loop spans 15 amino acids. Trimming stripped 5 bases from V and 1 base from J, with 14 bases between. The CDR3 is CASSRQGGPQETQYF. In DNA form, the CDR3 reads TGTGCCAGCAGCCGGCAGGGGGGACCCCAAGAGACCCAGTACTTC.

In its sample, this clonotype was seen many times. The chain carries TRBV14 and TRBJ2-7; a possible D gene is TRBD2 (6 bases). V lost 3 bases to trimming and J lost 3 bases, with 15 bases between them. The CDR3 contains 15 residues. Germline assignment: CDR1 SGHDN and CDR2 FVKESK. CDR3 nucleotide sequence: TGTGCCAGCAGCCAGCGCCTAGCGAATATCTACGAGCAGTACTTC. Its protein is CASSQRLANIYEQYF.

The chain couples TRBV5-1 to TRBJ2-1; 9 bases fit TRBD2. CDR3 size: 17 residues. The V gene's germline CDR1 is SGHRS and CDR2 YFSETQ. The junction had 13 bases not matched to a gene; V was cut back by 3 bases and J by 6 bases. As DNA, the CDR3 is TGCGCCAGCAGCTGGTTGGCTTTTAGCGGGAGTGGCAATGAGCAGTTCTTC. This translates into CASSWLAFSGSGNEQFF.

This clonotype turned up a few times. The V call is TRBV29-1, the J call TRBJ2-7; D call uncertain. From germline, CDR1 is SQVTM and CDR2 ANQGSEA. The CDR3 contains 16 residues. Trimming took 8 bases from V and 4 from J, leaving 27 bases between them. The CDR3 region is CSPGQPRPRSKYEQYF. CDR3 bases: TGCAGCCCCGGGCAGCCCCGACCGCGGTCGAAGTACGAGCAGTACTTC.

This clonotype occurred many times. This chain uses TRBV9 with TRBJ2-7; D tentatively fits TRBD1 or TRBD2 (5 bases each). V dropped 4 bases and J dropped 4 bases, with 9 bases sitting between them. Germline values: CDR1 SGDLS, CDR2 YYNGEE. The CDR3 contains 12 residues. The CDR3 bases are TGTGCCAGCAGCCGGGACCTTTACGAGCAGTACTTC. This sequence encodes CASSRDLYEQYF.

This clonotype was seen many times. The chain links TRBV15 to TRBJ2-5; D may be TRBD1 (6 bases). Deletions cut 8 bases from V and 2 bases from J, with 12 bases between. The CDR3 extends over 13 amino acids. CDR1 is LNHNV, CDR2 YYDKDF, per germline (reference sequence). The CDR3 coding sequence is TGTGCCACCCGGGTGGGGGCTCAAGAGACCCAGTACTTC. Its protein product is CATRVGAQETQYF.

As for this clonotype: This may be a read error: a much more frequent sequence differs by one nucleotide. The J gene is TRBJ1-3, the V gene TRBV18; TRBD1 might be the D (5 bases). This CDR3 has 13 residues. Germline-derived CDR1 and CDR2 are KGHSH and LQKENI. CDR3 sequence reads: CASQDNSGSTIYF. CDR3 DNA sequence: TGTGCCAGCCAGGACAACTCTGGAAGCACCATATATTTT.

The table lists this clonotype with many counts. V is TRBV7-9 and J is TRBJ1-2, with 9 positions matching TRBD1. The CDR3 extends over 15 amino acids. V gave up 3 bases and J gave up 7 bases; unmatched junction bases: 9. Germline V CDR1 and CDR2: SEHNR, FQNEAQ (reference sequence). As DNA, the CDR3 is TGTGCCAGCAGCTTTAGCGGGACAGGGTCTTCTGGCTACACCTTC. It is translated as CASSFSGTGSSGYTF.

The rearrangement uses TRBV2 and TRBJ2-1; D call uncertain. Germline V gene sequence: CDR1 SNHLY, CDR2 FYNNEI. Trimming left V 1 base short and J 2 bases short, with 9 bases between. The CDR3 loop spans 15 amino acids. CDR3 amino acids: CASSEVTRPYNEQFF. The CDR3, as DNA: TGTGCCAGCAGTGAAGTGACCCGGCCCTACAATGAGCAGTTCTTC.

This chain links TRBV24-1 with TRBJ1-5; no clear D gene. V was pared by 7 bases and J by 2 bases, with 8 bases between. The CDR3 totals 13 residues. CDR1 is KGHDR and CDR2 is SFDVKD in the germline V gene. The CDR3 DNA sequence: TGTGCCACCAGCAGAGAGGGCAATCAGCCCCAGCATTTT. It codes for CATSREGNQPQHF.

This clonotype was detected ten times or more. V and J are TRBV5-1 and TRBJ1-6, with 7 bases that match TRBD1. The CDR3 contains 18 residues. The V gene's germline CDR1 is SGHRS and CDR2 YFSETQ. With 4 bases clipped from V and 3 bases from J, the junction kept 13 bases outside the gene matches. Here the CDR3 reads CASSLTPAGGDYNSPLHF. DNA of the CDR3: TGCGCCAGCAGCCTCACCCCCGCAGGGGGAGACTATAATTCACCCCTCCACTTT.

This chain links TRBV18 with TRBJ2-3; 7 bases agree with TRBD2. The CDR3 covers 15 residues. The V gene end was trimmed by 6 bases and the J gene end by 7 bases; junction bases not matched to a gene: 13. The germline gives CDR1 KGHSH, CDR2 LQKENI. The CDR3 DNA sequence: TGTGCCAGCTCCCCCTCGTTCGGGAGGCCCCATACGCAGTATTTT. Its translation: CASSPSFGRPHTQYF.

This clonotype was detected ten times or more. The CDR3 DNA reads as TGTGCCAGCAGCTCCTCGAGCTCCTACAATGAGCAGTTCTTC. Encoded protein: CASSSSSSYNEQFF. The gene calls are TRBV7-3 and TRBJ2-1; no clear D gene. The germline V and J ends were trimmed by 4 bases and 0 bases, with 7 bases remaining between them. The length of the CDR3 is 14 residues. Germline values: CDR1 SGHTA, CDR2 FQGTGA.

This clonotype was recorded a few times. The chain links TRBV9 to TRBJ2-7, with TRBD1 identical over 7 bases. The CDR3 loop spans 15 amino acids. V lost 0 bases to trimming and J lost 4 bases; unmatched junction nucleotides: 7. The germline gives CDR1 SGDLS, CDR2 YYNGEE. CDR3 region: CASSVEGTAAYEQYF. CDR3 in DNA: TGTGCCAGCAGCGTAGAAGGGACAGCCGCATACGAGCAGTACTTC.

The sample holds many counts of this clonotype. The V call is TRBV6-1, the J call TRBJ2-7, with D possibly being TRBD1 (6 bases). The germline gives CDR1 MNHNS, CDR2 SASEGT. The CDR3 consists of 14 residues. Trimming left V 6 bases short and J 0 bases short, with 12 bases between. Written as DNA, the CDR3 is TGTGCCAGCAGGCTGGGGGACATCTCCTACGAGCAGTACTTC. This sequence encodes CASRLGDISYEQYF.

This chain links TRBV6-5 with TRBJ1-2, with 7 bases identical to TRBD1. With V trimmed by 2 bases and J by 7 bases, 4 bases remained unmatched. Per the germline V gene, CDR1 is MNHEY and CDR2 is SVGAGI. CDR3 length: 13 residues. CDR3 region: CASSYQGGLGYTF. For the CDR3, the DNA is TGTGCCAGCAGTTACCAAGGGGGCCTTGGCTACACCTTC.

This clonotype was detected many times. The genes are TRBV5-1 and TRBJ1-2; the D gene is possibly TRBD1 (5 bases). The CDR3 runs 13 residues. CDR1 and CDR2 (germline): SGHRS, YFSETQ. V was clipped by 2 bases and J by 1 base, with 6 bases between them. This CDR3 reads CASSFDSNYGYTF. The DNA for the CDR3 is TGCGCCAGCAGCTTTGACAGTAACTATGGCTACACCTTC.